Detailed here is one TCR beta chain. Enrollment of patients from Seattle took place during active infection, with longitudinal follow-up. This sample was taken from a study of blood T cell repertoires in COVID-19. Study details: Collection of acute and convalescent COVID-19 samples took place in the United States, Italy and Spain. T cells, B-cell-depleted T cells, or PBMCs provided the cDNA or gDNA that served as material.

V shed 4 bases, J shed 12 bases, and the junction held 13 bases outside the gene matches. The CDR3 runs 15 residues. Germline assignment: CDR1 PRHDT and CDR2 FYEKMQ (reference sequence). Libraries were prepared by immunoSEQ multiplex PCR; TCRdb keeps only in-frame clonotypes and omits some of them. The sample consists of 450,000 or so clones, around nine tenths of them appearing once. The TCR comes from a young man with COVID-19, enrolled during active disease. V usage is TRBV13 and J usage is TRBJ1-2; 11 positions agree with TRBD1. Sequenced input: peripheral blood. In DNA, the CDR3 is TGTGCCAGCAGCTCACCCCCCCGGGACAGGGGGTTCCACACCTTC. Protein sequence: CASSSPPRDRGFHTF. Combining the CDR3 with reference TRBV13 and TRBJ1-2 gives the whole variable domain AAGVIQSPRHLIKEKRETATLKCYPIPRHDTVYWYQQGPGQDPQFLISFYEKMQSDKGSIPDRFSAQQFSDYHSELNMSSLELGDSALYFCASSSPPRDRGFHTFGSGTRLTVV.